A selection of T cell receptor beta chains follows, all from one sample in a study of cytotoxic CD8 clonotypes in ibrutinib-treated CLL. Sequenced by immunoSEQ multiplex PCR; TCRdb stores in-frame clones only, minus some. The repertoire holds a few hundred thousand clones, with around four fifths as singletons. Sequenced material: PBMCs, taken before ibrutinib treatment. The receptors here all came from a human donor with chronic lymphocytic leukemia. The conserved cysteine and the conserved F or W are not part of the CDR3 here. The order of the fields is clone size, V gene, D gene, J gene, CDR3 protein. The D gene is left open where the match is weak. Size is stated for part of the rows, as once, few or many counts, or as a class when the clone is expanded.

once	TRBV10-3	.	TRBJ2-1	AIRTPTLMNVNNEQF
.	TRBV4-3	TRBD2	TRBJ2-5	ASSLNPLAVETQY
.	TRBV4-2	.	TRBJ2-3	ASSQAGRGSTDTQY
.	TRBV28	.	TRBJ2-7	ASSLGWENGIYEQY
.	TRBV10-1	TRBD1	TRBJ1-4	AARRGPHEKLF
.	TRBV7-2	.	TRBJ2-2	ASSPTPQGLF
once	TRBV5-8	TRBD2	TRBJ2-7	ASSPDGLAGFYEQY
.	TRBV11-2	.	TRBJ2-2	ASSLSGAPGELF
.	TRBV18	TRBD2	TRBJ2-1	ASSPIASGYSYNEQF
.	TRBV30	.	TRBJ1-1	AWSARSQQVITEAF
.	TRBV2	TRBD2	TRBJ2-5	ASSRPGLAGETQY
.	TRBV5-8	.	TRBJ1-1	ASSLSHSPWGTEAF
.	TRBV6-1	.	TRBJ2-2	ASRPQGDYTGELF
.	TRBV7-9	TRBD1	TRBJ2-7	ASRYGRTGPY
.	TRBV4-1	.	TRBJ1-1	ASNLGRRGRAVNTEAF
.	TRBV5-4	.	TRBJ1-2	ASSLGISGKSGYT
.	TRBV4-3	.	TRBJ1-2	ASSQSGPTNYGYT
.	TRBV15	.	TRBJ2-2	ATSLGAGTGELF
.	TRBV27	TRBD1	TRBJ2-5	ASSSDRAGTSMGETQY
.	TRBV2	.	TRBJ2-5	ASSDKVGRGSRETQY
once	TRBV5-1	.	TRBJ2-7	ASSPGTYYEQY
.	TRBV27	TRBD2	TRBJ2-1	ASTRPGTSGSNEQF
once	TRBV29-1	.	TRBJ2-2	TACSGDTGELF
.	TRBV30	TRBD1	TRBJ1-4	AWSEDRGNEKLF
.	TRBV7-9	TRBD2	TRBJ2-7	ASRSTSGSSYEQY
.	TRBV7-3	.	TRBJ1-1	ASSLGQNTEAF
.	TRBV2	.	TRBJ2-3	ASKTWGDIRTDTQY
.	TRBV9	TRBD1	TRBJ1-5	ASSPTDRNHNQPQH
few	TRBV30	.	TRBJ2-6	AWSARPSGANVLT
.	TRBV5-1	TRBD2	TRBJ2-3	ASSEAPGTSANTDTQY
.	TRBV6-5	.	TRBJ2-5	ASSYLQGPQETQY
.	TRBV9	TRBD1	TRBJ2-7	ASSSTGQGYEQY
once	TRBV6-1	TRBD1	TRBJ2-2	ASSEETGGRLVNTGELF
.	TRBV5-4	TRBD2	TRBJ2-7	ASSGTSGPYEQY
.	TRBV19	TRBD1	TRBJ1-2	ASSYPGTVYGYT
.	TRBV16	.	TRBJ1-5	ASSQFQGHQPQH
.	TRBV20-1	.	TRBJ1-1	SATGHTEAF
.	TRBV4-3	.	TRBJ2-3	ASSQDYSRVNTDTQY
.	TRBV2	TRBD2	TRBJ2-3	AITSGLTDTQY
.	TRBV19	.	TRBJ1-2	AFDPHRNYGYT
.	TRBV5-5	.	TRBJ2-7	ASSFGRGEQY
.	TRBV6-1	.	TRBJ2-1	ASSDPRGQF
.	TRBV7-9	.	TRBJ2-6	ASSRNSGANVLT
.	TRBV4-1	TRBD2	TRBJ2-7	ASSQDPLAGGPHSYEQY
once	TRBV4-3	TRBD2	TRBJ2-1	ASSQGTSSYNEQF
once	TRBV10-2	.	TRBJ2-7	ASSEPWWGRSGPREQY
.	TRBV28	TRBD1	TRBJ1-5	ASKRTGGGQPQH
few	TRBV7-6	.	TRBJ2-7	ASSLGEEDHEQY